This T cell receptor beta chain was retrieved from a study of blood T cell repertoires in COVID-19. Overall study: PBMCs, B-cell-depleted T cells, or T cells provided the cDNA or gDNA that made up the material.

Repertoires were generated with immunoSEQ multiplex PCR, while TCRdb's copy carries only in-frame clones and drops some. The repertoire holds 120,000 or so clones, with 79% as singletons. This CDR3 has 13 residues. The V gene's germline CDR1 is SNHLY and CDR2 FYNNEI. The V and J ends lost 8 bases and 3 bases, in that order; junction bases with no gene match: 4. The TCR sequence derives from a man aged 35-49 years with active or convalescent COVID-19. Sample: peripheral blood. J is TRBJ1-2 and V is TRBV2; 9 nucleotides agree with TRBD1. For the CDR3, the DNA is TGTGCCAGCGGGGACAGGGAGGACTATGGCTACACCTTC. Amino acid sequence: CASGDREDYGYTF.